This T cell receptor (beta chain) was captured in a study of regulatory T cells. Findings and limits, study-wide: Patient repertoires had restricted TRB V-J pairs and skewed V and J usage, most in Tregs.

Note on this clone: Its antigen is not identified.

The PCR used 52 TRBV and 13 TRBJ primers. Only in-frame clones appear in the TCRdb table, and some are missing; sequencing was by immunoSEQ multiplex PCR. Of about 20,000 clones in the sample, under 95% are singletons; the top ten hold 3.5% to 4%. Germline loops: CDR1 SGHVS, CDR2 FQNEAQ. The CDR3 extends over 13 amino acids. The ends were cut back, 5 bases at V and 7 bases at J, with 14 bases in the middle. Patients aged 2 to 39 years had fewer naive T cells. Source material: CD8+ T cells sorted from blood. The V call is TRBV7-8, the J call TRBJ1-2; D may be TRBD1 (5 bases). The sequence derives from a child under 10 years old with CD3G deficiency. CDR3 sequence reads: CASSPLRGAGYTF. CDR3 bases: TGTGCCAGCAGCCCCCTACGGGGCGCTGGCTACACCTTC.